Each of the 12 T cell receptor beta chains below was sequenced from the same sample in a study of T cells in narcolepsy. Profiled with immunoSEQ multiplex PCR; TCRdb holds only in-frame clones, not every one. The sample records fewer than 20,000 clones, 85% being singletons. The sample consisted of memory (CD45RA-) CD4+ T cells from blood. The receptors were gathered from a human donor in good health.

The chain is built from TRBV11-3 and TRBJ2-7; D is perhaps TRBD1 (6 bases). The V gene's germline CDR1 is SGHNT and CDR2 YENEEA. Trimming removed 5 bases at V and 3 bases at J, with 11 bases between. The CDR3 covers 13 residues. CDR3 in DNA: TGTGCCAGCAGCAAAGGACAGTTCTACGAGCAGTACTTC. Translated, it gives CASSKGQFYEQYF.

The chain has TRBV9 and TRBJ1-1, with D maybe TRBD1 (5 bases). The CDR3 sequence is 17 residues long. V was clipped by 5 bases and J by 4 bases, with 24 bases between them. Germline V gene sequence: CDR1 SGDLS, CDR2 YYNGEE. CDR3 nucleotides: TGTGCCAGCAGTCCTACTCTCAGGAGCGGGGGAGGCACTGAAGCTTTCTTT. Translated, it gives CASSPTLRSGGGTEAFF.

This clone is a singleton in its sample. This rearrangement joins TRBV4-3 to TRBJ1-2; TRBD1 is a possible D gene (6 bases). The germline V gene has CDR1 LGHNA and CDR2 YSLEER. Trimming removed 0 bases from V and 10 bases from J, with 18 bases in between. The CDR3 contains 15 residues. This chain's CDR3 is CASSQDIRGGNDYTF. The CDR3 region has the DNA TGCGCCAGCAGCCAAGATATCAGGGGTGGCAATGACTACACCTTC.

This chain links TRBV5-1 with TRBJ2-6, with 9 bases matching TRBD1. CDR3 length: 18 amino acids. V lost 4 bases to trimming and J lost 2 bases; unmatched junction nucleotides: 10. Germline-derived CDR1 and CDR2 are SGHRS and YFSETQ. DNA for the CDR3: TGCGCCAGCAGCACCTCGGGACAGGGCTGGGCTGGGGCCAACGTCCTGACTTTC. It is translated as CASSTSGQGWAGANVLTF.

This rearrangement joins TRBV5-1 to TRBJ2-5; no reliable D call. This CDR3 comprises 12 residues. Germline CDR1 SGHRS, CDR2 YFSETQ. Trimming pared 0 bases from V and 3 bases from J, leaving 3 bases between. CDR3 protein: CASSLGKETQYF. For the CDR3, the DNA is TGCGCCAGCAGCTTGGGAAAAGAGACCCAGTACTTC.

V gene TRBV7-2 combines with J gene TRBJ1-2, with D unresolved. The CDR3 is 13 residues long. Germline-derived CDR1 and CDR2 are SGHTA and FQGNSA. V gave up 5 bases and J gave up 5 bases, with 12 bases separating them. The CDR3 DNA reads TGTGCCAGCAGCCCTGACCGTTTTTATGGCTACACCTTC. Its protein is CASSPDRFYGYTF. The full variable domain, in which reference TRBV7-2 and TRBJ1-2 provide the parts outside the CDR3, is GAGVSQSPSNKVTEKGKDVELRCDPISGHTALYWYRQSLGQGLEFLIYFQGNSAPDKSGLPSDRFSAERTGGSVSTLTIQRTQQEDSAVYLCASSPDRFYGYTFGSGTRLTVV.

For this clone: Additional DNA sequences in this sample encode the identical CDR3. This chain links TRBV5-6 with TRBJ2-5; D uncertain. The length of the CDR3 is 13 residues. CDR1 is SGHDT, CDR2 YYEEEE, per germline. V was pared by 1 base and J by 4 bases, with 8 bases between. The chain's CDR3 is CASSLRSRETQYF. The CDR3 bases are TGTGCCAGCAGCTTGCGTAGCCGAGAGACCCAGTACTTC.

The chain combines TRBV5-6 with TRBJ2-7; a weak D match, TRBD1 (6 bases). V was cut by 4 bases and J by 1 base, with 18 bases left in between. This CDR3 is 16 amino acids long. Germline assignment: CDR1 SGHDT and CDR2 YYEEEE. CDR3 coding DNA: TGTGCCAGCAGCGTCAGGGGCCTTTCTCGTTCCTACGAGCAGTACTTC. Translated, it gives CASSVRGLSRSYEQYF.

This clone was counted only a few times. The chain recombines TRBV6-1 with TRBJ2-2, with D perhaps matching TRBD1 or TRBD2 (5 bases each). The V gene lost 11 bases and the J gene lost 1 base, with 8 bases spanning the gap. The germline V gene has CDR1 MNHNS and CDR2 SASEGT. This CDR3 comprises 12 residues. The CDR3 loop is CAGGWNTGELFF. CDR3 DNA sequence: TGTGCCGGGGGATGGAACACCGGGGAGCTGTTTTTT.

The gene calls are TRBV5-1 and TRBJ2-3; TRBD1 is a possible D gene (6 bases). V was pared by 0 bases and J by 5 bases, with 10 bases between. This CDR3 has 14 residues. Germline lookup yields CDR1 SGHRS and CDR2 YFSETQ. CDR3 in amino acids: CASSLEQGRDTQYF. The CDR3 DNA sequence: TGCGCCAGCAGCTTGGAACAGGGTCGAGATACGCAGTATTTT.

The CDR3 reads CASTRYGSSSYEQYF. The CDR3 DNA sequence: TGTGCCAGCACGCGTTACGGCTCCAGCTCCTACGAGCAGTACTTC. The chain has TRBV2 and TRBJ2-7; D is ambiguous. Per the germline V gene, CDR1 is SNHLY and CDR2 is FYNNEI. The V end was cut by 7 bases, the J end by 0 bases, with 16 bases between. The CDR3 runs to 15 residues.

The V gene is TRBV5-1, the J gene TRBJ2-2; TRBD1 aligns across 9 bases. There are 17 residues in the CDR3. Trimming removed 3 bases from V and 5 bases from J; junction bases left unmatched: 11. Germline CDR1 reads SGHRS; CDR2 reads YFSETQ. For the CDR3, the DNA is TGCGCCAGCAGCTACTATAGCGGACAGGGGAGGACCGGGGAGCTGTTTTTT. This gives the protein CASSYYSGQGRTGELFF.